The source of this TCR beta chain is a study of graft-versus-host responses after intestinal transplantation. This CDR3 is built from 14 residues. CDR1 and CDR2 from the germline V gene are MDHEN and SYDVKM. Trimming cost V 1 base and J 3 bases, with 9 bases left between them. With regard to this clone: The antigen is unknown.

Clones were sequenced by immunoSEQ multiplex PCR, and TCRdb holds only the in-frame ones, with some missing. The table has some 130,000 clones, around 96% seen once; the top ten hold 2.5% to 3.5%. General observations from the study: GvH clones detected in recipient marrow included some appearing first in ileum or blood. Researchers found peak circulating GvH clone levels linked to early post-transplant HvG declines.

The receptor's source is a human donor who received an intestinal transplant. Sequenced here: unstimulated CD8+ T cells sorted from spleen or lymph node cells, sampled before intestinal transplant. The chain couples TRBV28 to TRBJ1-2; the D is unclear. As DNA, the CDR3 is TGTGCCAGCAGTTTATTACGGCGCCACTATGGCTACACCTTC. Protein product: CASSLLRRHYGYTF.